Below, 22 T cell receptor beta chains from the same sample are listed, as sequenced in a study of blood T cell repertoires in COVID-19. Measured with immunoSEQ multiplex PCR; TCRdb has only the in-frame clones, and not every one. There are over 90,000 clones in the sample; around 87% occur only once, and roughly 17% lies in the top ten. Sample: peripheral blood. These TCRs come from a human donor in a cohort sampled during active COVID-19.

In its sample, this clone was seen once. The chain uses TRBV7-6 and TRBJ1-1; D is perhaps TRBD1 (5 bases). Germline lookup yields CDR1 SGHVS and CDR2 FNYEAQ. There are 13 residues in the CDR3. Trimming removed 5 bases from V and 1 base from J, with 8 bases in between. The DNA for the CDR3 is TGTGCCAGCAGCCCACAGGAGAACACTGAAGCTTTCTTT. Protein product: CASSPQENTEAFF.

This clone was picked up a small number of times. The gene calls are TRBV5-1 and TRBJ1-1; D ambiguous. Between the trimmed V and J ends, which lost 0 bases and 1 base, there was a span of 10 bases. CDR3 length equals 15 residues. Germline V lookup: CDR1 SGHRS, CDR2 YFSETQ. This CDR3 is CASSLGGGPNTEAFF. DNA of the CDR3: TGCGCCAGCAGCTTGGGGGGAGGGCCGAACACTGAAGCTTTCTTT.

The chain is built from TRBV18 and TRBJ1-1, with TRBD1 matching 9 bases. V lost 3 bases, J lost 6 bases, and 5 bases stayed unmatched. The CDR3 totals 14 residues. Germline V lookup: CDR1 KGHSH, CDR2 LQKENI. The CDR3 bases are TGTGCCAGCTCACCGAAACAGGGGGCGGCTGAAGCTTTCTTT. It translates to CASSPKQGAAEAFF.

This rearrangement joins TRBV18 to TRBJ2-7; no firm D call. The CDR3 length is 12 residues. Germline lookup yields CDR1 KGHSH and CDR2 LQKENI. Trimming took off 4 bases at V and 3 bases at J, with 7 bases between the two ends. CDR3 residues: CASSLEHYEQYF. The CDR3 nucleotides are TGTGCCAGCTCACTTGAGCACTACGAGCAGTACTTC.

This clone was seen a handful of times. This chain connects TRBV5-1 to TRBJ2-1; 9 positions agree with TRBD1. The V and J ends lost 2 bases and 1 base, in that order; junction bases with no gene match: 4. This CDR3 comprises 16 residues. Germline V gene lookup returns CDR1 SGHRS and CDR2 YFSETQ. CDR3 in amino acids: CASSLTGTGSYNEQFF. The DNA of the CDR3 is TGCGCCAGCAGCTTAACCGGGACAGGGTCCTACAATGAGCAGTTCTTC.

The gene calls are TRBV7-3 and TRBJ2-2; D not resolved. V was cut by 2 bases and J by 5 bases, with 6 bases left in between. The CDR3 contains 13 residues. Germline CDR1 and CDR2: SGHTA and FQGTGA. CDR3 coding DNA: TGTGCCAGCAGCTTACAACGGACCGGGGAGCTGTTTTTT. Protein sequence: CASSLQRTGELFF. Full variable domain (rest looked up from reference TRBV7-3 and TRBJ2-2): GAGVSQTPSNKVTEKGKYVELRCDPISGHTALYWYRQSLGQGPEFLIYFQGTGAADDSGLPNDRFFAVRPEGSVSTLKIQRTERGDSAVYLCASSLQRTGELFFGEGSRLTVL.

The V call is TRBV6-1, the J call TRBJ2-2, with 13 bases fitting TRBD2. The CDR3 totals 16 residues. The V and J ends lost 4 bases and 2 bases, in that order; junction bases with no gene match: 1. Germline CDR1 MNHNS, CDR2 SASEGT. The CDR3 sequence: CASSGLAGGNTGELFF. DNA of the CDR3: TGTGCCAGCAGTGGACTAGCGGGGGGAAACACCGGGGAGCTGTTTTTT.

The chain is built from TRBV18 and TRBJ2-7, with 7 bases aligning to TRBD2. The trim removed 3 bases at V and 8 bases at J, leaving 10 bases unmatched. Germline V gene data show CDR1 as KGHSH and CDR2 as LQKENI. CDR3 length: 14 amino acids. The CDR3 region has the DNA TGTGCCAGCTCACCCCTCGGACTAGGGCAAAAGCAGTACTTC. Translated, it gives CASSPLGLGQKQYF.

In DNA form, the CDR3 reads TGTGCCAGCAGCTTAGTTGGGAGGTCGGATTCACCCCTCCACTTT. It specifies CASSLVGRSDSPLHF. This chain joins TRBV11-1 and TRBJ1-6; D is uncertain. The CDR3 loop spans 15 amino acids. Trimming stripped 1 base from V and 8 bases from J, with 12 bases between. Per the germline V gene, CDR1 is SGHAT and CDR2 is FQDESV (reference sequence).

The sample holds one count of this clone. The chain couples TRBV5-1 to TRBJ2-3; 7 positions match TRBD2. The junction had 4 bases not matched to a gene; V was cut back by 1 base and J by 2 bases. This CDR3 has 15 amino acids. Germline CDR1 reads SGHRS; CDR2 reads YFSETQ. The CDR3 region has the DNA TGCGCCAGCAGCTTGTCCGGGGGGACCACAGATACGCAGTATTTT. This encodes CASSLSGGTTDTQYF.

The genes are TRBV6-5 and TRBJ2-7; D perhaps matches TRBD2 (6 bases). The CDR3 runs to 14 residues. Germline CDR1 reads MNHEY; CDR2 reads SVGAGI. V gave up 10 bases and J gave up 0 bases, with 16 bases separating them. CDR3 nucleotide sequence: TGTGCCACCCACCGACGGGAGCACTCCTACGAGCAGTACTTC. Translated: CATHRREHSYEQYF.

The V call is TRBV28, the J call TRBJ1-2; 8 bases fit TRBD1. Germline V gene data show CDR1 as MDHEN and CDR2 as SYDVKM. With V trimmed by 5 bases and J by 5 bases, 4 bases remained unmatched. The CDR3 sequence is 13 residues long. In DNA form, the CDR3 reads TGTGCCAGCAGTATAGGACAGGGATATGGCTACACCTTC. This translates into CASSIGQGYGYTF.

This chain uses TRBV5-6 with TRBJ1-5; 7 bases match TRBD1. V was clipped by 0 bases and J by 6 bases; unmatched bases: 3. This CDR3 is built from 14 residues. Germline V gene sequence: CDR1 SGHDT, CDR2 YYEEEE. CDR3: CASSLGQGSQPQHF. The CDR3 coding sequence is TGTGCCAGCAGCTTGGGACAGGGATCTCAGCCCCAGCATTTT.

This clone was observed a single time. J is TRBJ2-7 and V is TRBV11-2, with D hard to call. This CDR3 has 14 amino acids. The germline V gene encodes CDR1 SGHAT and CDR2 FQNNGV. Trimming cost V 5 bases and J 7 bases, with 18 bases left between them. For the CDR3, the DNA is TGTGCCAGCAGCCCTATGGTGGTGTCAGGTGAGCAGTACTTC. Protein sequence: CASSPMVVSGEQYF.

The chain uses TRBV7-3 and TRBJ2-1; possible D gene TRBD2, 5 bases. V lost 5 bases, J lost 16 bases, and 18 bases lay in between. This CDR3 is built from 12 residues. Germline-derived CDR1 and CDR2 are SGHTA and FQGTGA. Here the CDR3 DNA reads TGTGCCAGCAGCCCACCGAGCGGTCTCCTTTTCTTC. This translates into CASSPPSGLLFF.

The genes are TRBV6-4 and TRBJ1-6; TRBD1 aligns across 7 bases. V trimming: 3 bases; J trimming: 7 bases; junction bases outside the gene matches: 3. The germline V gene has CDR1 MRHNA and CDR2 SNTAGT. This CDR3 is built from 14 residues. The CDR3 here is CASSEVGGNSPLHF. CDR3 bases: TGTGCCAGCAGTGAGGTAGGGGGCAATTCACCCCTCCACTTT.

The rearrangement joins TRBV3-1 (or the pseudogene TRBV3-2) to TRBJ1-2; no clear D gene. The CDR3 loop spans 15 amino acids. Trimming took 5 bases from V and 0 from J, leaving 13 bases between them. In germline, CDR1 is LGHDT, CDR2 YNNKEL (reference sequence). The CDR3 nucleotides read TGTGCCAGCAGCTCCCGTGGAGGAGCTAACTATGGCTACACCTTC. Translated: CASSSRGGANYGYTF.

The chain recombines TRBV5-1 with TRBJ2-7; D ambiguous. The V end was cut by 4 bases, the J end by 3 bases, with 11 bases between. This CDR3 is built from 13 residues. The germline CDR1 and CDR2 sequences are SGHRS and YFSETQ. CDR3 loop: CASSPLGIYEQYF. The DNA of the CDR3 is TGCGCCAGCAGCCCCCTAGGAATCTACGAGCAGTACTTC.

This clone was detected once. J is TRBJ2-6 and V is TRBV4-2; no firm D call. CDR1 and CDR2 (germline): LGHNA, YNFKEQ. Trimming left V 1 base short and J 0 bases short, with 4 bases between. The CDR3 runs to 15 residues. CDR3 protein: CASSQANSGANVLTF. The CDR3 bases are TGTGCCAGCAGCCAAGCCAACTCTGGGGCCAACGTCCTGACTTTC.

The V call is TRBV18, the J call TRBJ2-3, with 8 bases identical to TRBD1. The CDR3 runs to 15 residues. The V gene end was trimmed by 3 bases and the J gene end by 2 bases; junction bases not matched to a gene: 4. The germline CDR1 and CDR2 sequences are KGHSH and LQKENI. This chain's CDR3 is CASSPTGALTDTQYF. For the CDR3, the DNA is TGTGCCAGCTCACCGACAGGGGCTCTCACAGATACGCAGTATTTT.

The CDR3: CASSLGPDQGAPLHF. As DNA, the CDR3 is TGTGCCAGCAGCTTAGGACCAGATCAGGGGGCACCCCTCCACTTT. The chain uses TRBV7-6 and TRBJ1-6; 7 positions agree with TRBD1. Germline V lookup: CDR1 SGHVS, CDR2 FNYEAQ. Trimming removed 1 base from V and 11 bases from J; junction bases left unmatched: 8. This CDR3 region has 15 residues.

This clone was seen a few times. J is TRBJ2-7 and V is TRBV10-3; 8 nucleotides agree with TRBD1. The CDR3 covers 14 residues. CDR1 and CDR2 (germline): ENHRY, SYGVKD. Unmatched junction bases numbered 2, after V lost 4 bases and J lost 0 bases. Here the CDR3 DNA reads TGTGCCATCAGTGGGACAGGGCTCTCCTACGAGCAGTACTTC. The encoded protein is CAISGTGLSYEQYF.